This TCR beta chain stems from a study of shared clonotypes between healthy human individuals. Study conclusions and caveats: Across subsets, estimated richness was generally greater for naive than for memory populations.

Only in-frame clones appear in the TCRdb table, and some are missing; sequencing was by immunoSEQ multiplex PCR. The sample shows about 960,000 clones, 70% to 85% of them seen only once. Germline V CDR1 and CDR2: SGDLS, YYNGEE. Trimming stripped 4 bases from V and 0 bases from J, with 17 bases between. CDR3 length: 18 amino acids. Negatively enriched CD4+ T cells were divided by CD45RA into naive and memory. As to this clone: As yet, its antigen is unknown.

The chain has TRBV9 and TRBJ1-6; perhaps TRBD1 as D (6 bases). This TCR derives from a man younger than 30 in good health. Material for sequencing was memory CD4+ T cells sorted from blood. The subset was: CD45RA-negative fraction. CDR3 nucleotides: TGTGCCAGCAGCCCAACTAAGGGGGGGCACTCCTATAATTCACCCCTCCACTTT. Translation: CASSPTKGGHSYNSPLHF.